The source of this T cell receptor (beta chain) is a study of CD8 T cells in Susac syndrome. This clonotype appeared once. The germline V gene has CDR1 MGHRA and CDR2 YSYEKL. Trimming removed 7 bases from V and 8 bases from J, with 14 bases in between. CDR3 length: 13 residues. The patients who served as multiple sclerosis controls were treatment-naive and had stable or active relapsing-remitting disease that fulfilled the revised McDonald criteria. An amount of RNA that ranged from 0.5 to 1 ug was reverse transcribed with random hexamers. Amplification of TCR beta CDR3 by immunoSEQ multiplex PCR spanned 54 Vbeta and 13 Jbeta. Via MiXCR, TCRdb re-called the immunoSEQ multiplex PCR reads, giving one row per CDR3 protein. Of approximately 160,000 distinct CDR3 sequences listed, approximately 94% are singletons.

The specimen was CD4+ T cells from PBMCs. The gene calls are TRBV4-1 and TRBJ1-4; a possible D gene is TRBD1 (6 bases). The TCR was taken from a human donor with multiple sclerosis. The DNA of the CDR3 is TGCGCCAGCAACCCGACAGGCGGCGAAAAACTGTTTTTT. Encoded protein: CASNPTGGEKLFF.